Listed below are T cell receptor beta chains from one sample, sequenced in a study. Each CDR3 protein gets one entry after TCRdb re-called the 5' RACE reads with MiXCR. Here the sample spans approximately 41,000 distinct CDR3 sequences, less than 35% being singletons. The sample was memory CD4+ T cells sorted from a lymph node. Every receptor here comes from a female donor with breast cancer. Each CDR3 is given with its conserved first and last residue. D genes are given only for firm matches. Clone size is shown for a subset of rows, as once, few, many or a class of expanded clone.

D gene	V gene	clone size	J gene	CDR3 protein	CDR3 DNA
-	TRBV5-1	-	TRBJ2-2	CASSFGLARGGELFF	TGCGCCAGCAGCTTCGGGCTAGCTCGCGGCGGGGAGCTGTTTTTT
TRBD1	TRBV6-1	-	TRBJ1-5	CASRLTGNGQPQHF	TGTGCCAGCAGGTTGACAGGGAACGGTCAGCCCCAGCATTTT
-	TRBV4-1	-	TRBJ2-3	CASSQVLGRNPDTQYF	TGCGCCAGCAGCCAAGTGCTCGGGCGGAATCCAGATACGCAGTATTTT
-	TRBV18	-	TRBJ1-5	CASSPREVGQPQHF	TGTGCCAGCTCACCCAGAGAGGTGGGTCAGCCCCAGCATTTT
-	TRBV28	-	TRBJ2-1	CASSLLVFRDNEQFF	TGTGCCAGCAGTTTGTTAGTTTTCCGGGACAATGAGCAGTTCTTC
TRBD2	TRBV6-1	-	TRBJ2-1	CASSELRTSGRANEQFF	TGTGCCAGCAGTGAACTAAGGACTAGCGGGAGGGCGAATGAGCAGTTCTTC
TRBD1	TRBV7-9	-	TRBJ2-7	CASSIRDSSYEQYF	TGTGCCAGCAGCATCCGGGACAGCTCCTACGAGCAGTACTTC
TRBD2	TRBV7-3	-	TRBJ2-3	CASSSTAGGGADTQDF	TGTGCCAGCAGCTCGACAGCGGGAGGGGGCGCAGATACGCAGGATTTT
-	TRBV24-1	-	TRBJ2-1	CATSGTHPGFPYNEQFF	TGTGCCACCAGTGGGACTCACCCCGGCTTCCCCTACAATGAGCAGTTCTTC
-	TRBV29-1	many	TRBJ2-7	CSVLPGTNSGYEQYF	TGCAGCGTTTTACCCGGGACAAATAGCGGCTACGAGCAGTACTTC
TRBD2	TRBV25-1	-	TRBJ2-7	CASSDGTSGRDEQSF	TGTGCCAGCAGTGACGGTACTAGCGGGAGAGACGAGCAGTCCTTC
-	TRBV4-2	few	TRBJ2-3	CASSQVRETTDTQYF	TGTGCCAGCAGCCAAGTCCGGGAAACGACAGATACGCAGTATTTT
-	TRBV7-8	many	TRBJ2-6	CASSQSTTRRRGANVLTF	TGTGCCAGCAGTCAAAGCACCACGCGCCGTCGTGGGGCCAACGTCCTGACTTTC
-	TRBV6-2/TRBV6-3	-	TRBJ1-5	CASNSLPGSNQPQHF	TGTGCCAGCAATTCGCTCCCCGGTAGCAATCAGCCCCAGCATTTT
-	TRBV18	-	TRBJ2-2	CASSPVTAKLTGELFF	TGTGCCAGCTCACCGGTGACAGCTAAATTGACCGGGGAGCTGTTTTTT
-	TRBV4-2	many	TRBJ2-2	CASSHDTRTAGELFF	TGTGCCAGCAGCCACGACACTAGGACAGCCGGGGAGCTGTTTTTT
TRBD1	TRBV6-5	-	TRBJ2-2	CASSNTRGHGELFF	TGTGCCAGCAGCAATACAAGGGGGCACGGGGAGCTGTTTTTT
TRBD1	TRBV20-1	-	TRBJ2-7	CSATQQGSYEQYF	TGCAGTGCTACGCAACAGGGGTCGTACGAGCAGTACTTC
-	TRBV7-6	-	TRBJ2-7	CASSLGLQEATLYEQYF	TGTGCCAGCAGCTTAGGTTTACAGGAGGCCACCCTATACGAGCAGTACTTC
-	TRBV18	-	TRBJ1-1	CASSPQKNTEAFF	TGTGCCAGCTCACCACAGAAGAACACTGAAGCTTTCTTT
TRBD1	TRBV5-1	few	TRBJ1-1	CASSVQGETEAFF	TGCGCCAGCAGCGTACAGGGGGAAACTGAAGCTTTCTTT
-	TRBV6-2/TRBV6-3	many	TRBJ2-5	CASSYRIARQETQYF	TGTGCCAGCAGTTACCGGATAGCTCGCCAGGAGACCCAGTACTTC
TRBD2	TRBV7-2	-	TRBJ2-5	CASSPTSAQETQYF	TGTGCCAGCAGCCCAACTAGCGCCCAAGAGACCCAGTACTTC
TRBD2	TRBV20-1	-	TRBJ2-3	CSTRLGTSGGWDTQYF	TGCAGTACTAGACTTGGGACTAGCGGGGGTTGGGATACGCAGTATTTT
-	TRBV27	once	TRBJ1-5	CASSFKVNQPQHF	TGTGCCAGCAGTTTTAAGGTCAATCAGCCCCAGCATTTT
-	TRBV2	-	TRBJ2-1	CASSGSGGAQFF	TGTGCCAGCAGCGGAAGTGGCGGTGCCCAGTTCTTC
TRBD1	TRBV7-8	many	TRBJ2-5	CASSQRGTGKTQYF	TGTGCCAGCAGCCAGAGGGGGACAGGGAAGACCCAGTACTTC
-	TRBV7-3	few	TRBJ1-5	CASARGANQPQHF	TGTGCCAGCGCCAGGGGTGCAAATCAGCCCCAGCATTTT